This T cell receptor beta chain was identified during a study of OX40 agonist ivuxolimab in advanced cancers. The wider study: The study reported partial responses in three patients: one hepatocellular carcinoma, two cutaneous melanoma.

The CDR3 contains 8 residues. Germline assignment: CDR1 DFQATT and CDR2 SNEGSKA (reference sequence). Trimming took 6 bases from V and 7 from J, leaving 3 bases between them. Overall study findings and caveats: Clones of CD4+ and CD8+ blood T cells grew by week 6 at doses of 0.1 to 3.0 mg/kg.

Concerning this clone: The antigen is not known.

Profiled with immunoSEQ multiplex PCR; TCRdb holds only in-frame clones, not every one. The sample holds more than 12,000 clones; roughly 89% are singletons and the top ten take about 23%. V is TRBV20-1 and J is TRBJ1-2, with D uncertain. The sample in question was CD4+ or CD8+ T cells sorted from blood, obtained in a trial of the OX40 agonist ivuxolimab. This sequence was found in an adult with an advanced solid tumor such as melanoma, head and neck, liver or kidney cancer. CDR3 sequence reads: CSASGYTF. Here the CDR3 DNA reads TGCAGTGCCAGTGGCTACACCTTC.